Presented here are 17 T cell receptor beta chains from one specimen sequenced in a study of control samples from healthy donors and cancer patients. Libraries were prepared by immunoSEQ multiplex PCR; TCRdb keeps only in-frame clonotypes and omits some of them. The data show approximately 70,000 clones, with about 80% seen just once and more than 13% held by the top ten. Sequencing input: blood. These TCRs come from a man aged 50 to 59 in good health.

The chain employs TRBV4-1 and TRBJ1-5, with 9 bases identical to TRBD1. The V gene's germline CDR1 is MGHRA and CDR2 YSYEKL. J lost 3 bases, V lost 7 bases, and 4 bases had no gene match. The CDR3 is 14 amino acids. CDR3 amino acids: CASTRDRVNQPQHF. CDR3 coding DNA: TGCGCCAGCACCCGGGACAGGGTCAATCAGCCCCAGCATTTT.

This clone was detected only a few times. This chain uses TRBV11-2 with TRBJ2-7, with D perhaps TRBD1 or TRBD2 (6 bases each). V lost 3 bases and J lost 0, with 15 bases in between. CDR1 is SGHAT and CDR2 is FQNNGV in the germline V gene. The CDR3 is made up of 16 amino acids. The chain's CDR3 is CASSFGGQSSSYEQYF. CDR3 bases: TGTGCCAGCAGCTTTGGGGGGCAGTCGAGCTCCTACGAGCAGTACTTC.

The chain uses TRBV3-1 (or the pseudogene TRBV3-2) and TRBJ1-4, with TRBD1 identical over 10 bases. Looked up from germline, CDR1 is LGHDT and CDR2 is YNNKEL (reference sequence). There are 14 residues in the CDR3. Unmatched junction bases numbered 3, after V lost 4 bases and J lost 7 bases. The CDR3 loop reads CASSRGQGVEKLFF. In DNA form, the CDR3 reads TGTGCCAGCAGCCGAGGACAGGGGGTTGAAAAACTGTTTTTT.

This clone was observed a few times. J is TRBJ1-6 and V is TRBV10-3; TRBD1 matches at 9 bases. Trimming cost V 4 bases and J 10 bases; bases outside gene matches: 8. CDR1 and CDR2 (germline): ENHRY, SYGVKD. The CDR3 length is 15 residues. The CDR3 loop is CAISGSGTGRSPLHF. The CDR3 DNA sequence: TGTGCCATCAGTGGCTCCGGGACAGGGAGATCACCCCTCCACTTT.

This clone was seen a few times. This rearrangement joins TRBV5-6 to TRBJ2-7; TRBD1 or TRBD2 may be the D gene (6 bases each). V gave up 4 bases and J gave up 5 bases, with 16 bases separating them. This CDR3 has 14 residues. In germline, CDR1 is SGHDT, CDR2 YYEEEE. The CDR3 is CASSPHPGADEQYF. CDR3 coding DNA: TGTGCCAGCAGCCCGCACCCGGGGGCGGACGAGCAGTACTTC.

The gene calls are TRBV29-1 and TRBJ2-7; TRBD1 agrees at 11 bases. The germline V gene encodes CDR1 SQVTM and CDR2 ANQGSEA. The CDR3 has 16 residues. V lost 1 base and J lost 5; bases outside the gene matches: 10. In DNA form, the CDR3 reads TGCAGCGTTGAAGGGACAGGGGGCTTCGATAGGGACGAGCAGTACTTC. The encoded protein is CSVEGTGGFDRDEQYF.

The chain is built from TRBV11-2 and TRBJ1-6; the D gene is possibly TRBD1 (5 bases). This CDR3 spans 14 amino acids. Trimming shortened V by 3 bases and J by 5 bases, and 8 bases separated the two germline ends. Germline-derived CDR1 and CDR2 are SGHAT and FQNNGV. CDR3 coding DNA: TGTGCCAGCAGCTTTGGGGGGGATAATTCACCCCTCCACTTT. Protein sequence: CASSFGGDNSPLHF.

The chain joins TRBV28 to TRBJ1-4, with 7 nucleotides matching TRBD1. The CDR3 is made up of 13 amino acids. Losses at the gene ends were 8 bases for V and 4 bases for J; bases not matched to a gene: 4. In germline, CDR1 is MDHEN, CDR2 SYDVKM. The CDR3 region has the DNA TGTGCCAGCGACAGGGCCGGTAATGAAAAACTGTTTTTT. Its protein product is CASDRAGNEKLFF.

This clone was detected once. V gene TRBV11-3 combines with J gene TRBJ2-4; D call uncertain. Trimming pared 2 bases from V and 0 bases from J, leaving 8 bases between. The CDR3 runs 15 residues. Germline V gene data show CDR1 as SGHNT and CDR2 as YENEEA. CDR3 loop: CASSLWAVAKNIQYF. The CDR3, as DNA: TGTGCCAGCAGCTTATGGGCAGTAGCCAAAAACATTCAGTACTTC.

This chain joins TRBV7-2 and TRBJ2-1; D possibly corresponds to TRBD2 (6 bases). CDR3 length equals 15 residues. From germline, CDR1 is SGHTA and CDR2 FQGNSA. Trimming stripped 4 bases from V and 4 bases from J, with 14 bases between. DNA of the CDR3: TGTGCCAGCAGCTCAGCCCTGGGGGGATACAATGAGCAGTTCTTC. Its translation: CASSSALGGYNEQFF. The complete variable domain, with remaining parts taken from reference TRBV7-2 and TRBJ2-1, reads GAGVSQSPSNKVTEKGKDVELRCDPISGHTALYWYRQSLGQGLEFLIYFQGNSAPDKSGLPSDRFSAERTGGSVSTLTIQRTQQEDSAVYLCASSSALGGYNEQFFGPGTRLTVL.

The chain combines TRBV9 with TRBJ2-1; the match to TRBD1 covers 7 bases. Germline trimming cut 4 bases from V and 0 bases from J; bases unmatched to any gene: 7. The CDR3 consists of 16 residues. Germline V lookup: CDR1 SGDLS, CDR2 YYNGEE. The CDR3 DNA reads TGTGCCAGCAGCTTCCGACAGGGTAGCTCCTACAATGAGCAGTTCTTC. Its translation is CASSFRQGSSYNEQFF.

The CDR3 DNA follows: TGTGCCAGCAGTTTATGGCGCCAGACACAGCTGTTTTTT. Encoded protein: CASSLWRQTQLFF. The chain is built from TRBV27 and TRBJ2-2, with D unresolved. Germline CDR1 reads MNHEY; CDR2 reads SMNVEV (reference sequence). This CDR3 has 13 amino acids. The ends were cut back, 1 base at V and 12 bases at J, with 12 bases in the middle.

CDR3 sequence (DNA): TGCGCCAGCAGCTTACGTCTAGCGGCGACCGGGGAGCTGTTTTTT. This translates into CASSLRLAATGELFF. This chain joins TRBV5-1 and TRBJ2-2, with 7 nucleotides matching TRBD2. J was trimmed by 5 bases and V by 2 bases; bases with no gene match: 6. The CDR3 sequence is 15 residues long. Germline V gene data show CDR1 as SGHRS and CDR2 as YFSETQ.

The chain links TRBV29-1 to TRBJ1-1, with no clear D. The germline gives CDR1 SQVTM, CDR2 ANQGSEA. The V end was cut by 7 bases, the J end by 1 base, with 10 bases between. This CDR3 contains 12 residues. The CDR3 region is CSGRLTNTEAFF. The CDR3 DNA is TGCAGCGGCAGACTGACGAACACTGAAGCTTTCTTT.

This clone was counted between two and nine times. The chain combines TRBV9 with TRBJ1-1; D uncertain. The CDR3 contains 12 residues. V was pared by 3 bases and J by 1 base, with 4 bases between. Germline values: CDR1 SGDLS, CDR2 YYNGEE. The CDR3 loop reads CASSGANTEAFF. CDR3 nucleotide sequence: TGTGCCAGCAGCGGAGCGAACACTGAAGCTTTCTTT.

The rearrangement uses TRBV4-3 and TRBJ2-6; TRBD1 matches 7 bases. The CDR3 consists of 19 residues. Trimming removed 0 bases from V and 1 base from J; junction bases left unmatched: 9. From germline, CDR1 is LGHNA and CDR2 YSLEER. CDR3 bases: TGCGCCAGCAGCCAAGACCTACAGGGGCTGGTGTCTGGGGCCAACGTCCTGACTTTC. Amino acid sequence: CASSQDLQGLVSGANVLTF.

V and J are TRBV5-1 and TRBJ2-5; tentative D call: TRBD2 (5 bases). V lost 3 bases to trimming and J lost 5 bases, with 5 bases between them. CDR3 length: 11 amino acids. Per the germline V gene, CDR1 is SGHRS and CDR2 is YFSETQ. The CDR3 coding sequence is TGCGCCAGCAGCTCGGGGGAGACCCAGTACTTC. Translated: CASSSGETQYF.